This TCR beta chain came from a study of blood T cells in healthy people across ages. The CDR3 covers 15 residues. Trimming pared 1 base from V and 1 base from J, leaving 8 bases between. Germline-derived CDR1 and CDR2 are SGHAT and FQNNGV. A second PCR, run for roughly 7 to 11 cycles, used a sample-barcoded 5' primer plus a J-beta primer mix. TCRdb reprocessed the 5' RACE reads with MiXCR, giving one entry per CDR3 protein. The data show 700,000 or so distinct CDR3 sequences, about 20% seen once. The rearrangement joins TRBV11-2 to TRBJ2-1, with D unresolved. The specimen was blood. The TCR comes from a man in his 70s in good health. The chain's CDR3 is CASSLVIGSYNEQFF. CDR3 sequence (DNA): TGTGCCAGCAGCTTAGTCATCGGGTCCTACAATGAGCAGTTCTTC.